A single T cell receptor beta chain is shown here with its context. The antigen remains unidentified. The repertoire was sequenced with immunoSEQ multiplex PCR; TCRdb's copy has only in-frame clones and lacks some. The table shows some 120,000 clones, with around 94% occurring only once. The sample comes from a study of siplizumab effects on memory and regulatory T cells. The study, taken as a whole, reports: Naive-or-memory phenotypes were unassignable for roughly 80-97% of proliferating CD4+ or CD8+ clones. Most alloreactive clones went unmapped to unstimulated subsets; only a minor fraction mapped. The study did not confirm that proliferating Tregs from siplizumab cultures were suppressive. The alloresponse seemed to draw substantially on naive T cells, which appeared more diverse than memory cells.

Trimming at V came to 7 bases and at J to 2 bases, leaving 5 bases not matched to a gene. CDR1 and CDR2 from the germline V gene are MDHEN and SYDVKM. This CDR3 has 14 amino acids. Material for sequencing was non-Treg CD4+ T cells sorted from blood. This TCR came from a human donor in good health. The gene calls are TRBV28 and TRBJ1-1; 9 nucleotides match TRBD1. The CDR3 sequence: CASTTQGANTEAFF. CDR3 in DNA: TGTGCCAGCACCACACAGGGGGCTAACACTGAAGCTTTCTTT.